The present T cell receptor (beta chain) was sequenced within a study of CD8+CD57+ T cells in acquired aplastic anemia. In the study overall: DNA from sorted CD4+ and CD8+ cells averaged around 3.5 ug.

Profiling that covered TCR beta VDJ and CDR3 relied on genomic DNA as its template. MiXCR, run by TCRdb on the reads, gives a single entry per CDR3 protein. Of over 150,000 distinct CDR3 sequences detected, approximately 44% appear once; the ten largest clones hold 0.9% to 1.2%. Points from the study as a whole: Simpson's diversity of CD8+ cells was not significantly different in patients compared with controls.

With regard to this clonotype: No antigen is known for it. Possible read error: a much larger clone is one base away.

The specimen was sorted CD4+, CD8+, or CD8+CD57+ T cells (not recorded which) from PBMCs. The sequence was obtained from a human donor in good health.

Here the CDR3 reads CASSLGFRGAGELFF. The CDR3 bases are TGCGCCAGCAGCTTGGGTTTTCGGGGGGCCGGGGAGCTGTTTTTT. The gene calls are TRBV5-1 and TRBJ2-2, with TRBD2 matching 7 bases. CDR3 length equals 15 residues. Germline CDR1 is SGHRS and CDR2 is YFSETQ. After removal of 0 bases from V and 6 bases from J, the junction contained 5 bases not matched to a gene.